This TCR beta chain was sequenced in a study of human T cells and chemical hapten exposure. Study at large: A 2 cm by 2 cm inner upper arm patch received 2% DPC for sensitization. Diphenylcyclopropenone was administered weekly to the scalp of patients throughout the approximately 24-week study. Small pooled library volume differences chiefly drove per-sample TCR yield variation.

For the library, individual cDNA molecules each received unique molecular identifiers. TCRdb redid the calling of the RACE reads with MiXCR, one entry per CDR3 protein. The table records fewer than 100,000 distinct CDR3 sequences, roughly 11% of them present only once. This clonotype was counted ten times or more. There are 14 residues in the CDR3. CDR1 is MNHNS, CDR2 SASEGT, per germline. V was shortened by 4 bases and J by 3 bases, with 10 bases between the two germline ends. The time point: patch test 2, 6 weeks after DPC sensitization. Described treatment: therapeutic diphenylcyclopropenone sensitization with weekly scalp DPC.

The sample here was whole blood, taken in connection with sensitization to the hapten diphenylcyclopropenone (DPC). This TCR was recovered from a man between 18 and 35 years old with alopecia areata. Some clones in this sample may be carry-over from other donors' samples. The chain uses TRBV6-1 and TRBJ2-1; D is unclear. The CDR3 DNA follows: TGTGCCAGCAGTGGAGACCTGGGCTACAATGAGCAGTTCTTC. Its protein product is CASSGDLGYNEQFF.